The 11 T cell receptor beta chains below come from one sample, sequenced in a study of cytomegalovirus exposure and HLA in healthy donors. Researchers ran the PCR with 60 Vbeta and 13 Jbeta primers. Repertoires were generated with immunoSEQ multiplex PCR, while TCRdb's copy carries only in-frame clones and drops some. The data show 75,000 to 90,000 clones, 74% seen once. Sequencing input: PBMCs. The receptors here all came from a young man in good health and CMV-seropositive.

The count of this clone is one. The V gene is TRBV19, the J gene TRBJ1-2; 7 nucleotides align to TRBD1. V lost 1 base and J lost 1; bases outside the gene matches: 9. Germline assignment: CDR1 LNHDA and CDR2 SQIVND (reference sequence). This CDR3 is 17 amino acids long. The CDR3 loop is CASSIVPGQLINYGYTF. The DNA for the CDR3 is TGTGCCAGTAGTATAGTACCGGGACAGCTTATTAACTATGGCTACACCTTC.

CDR3 DNA sequence: TGTGCCACCAGCAGAGAGTTTGGGGCACCGGAGGGCTACACCTTC. Translating gives CATSREFGAPEGYTF. The J gene is TRBJ1-2, the V gene TRBV15; D might be TRBD1 (5 bases). Germline CDR1 LNHNV, CDR2 YYDKDF (reference sequence). The CDR3 spans 15 residues. The V end lost 0 bases, the J end lost 8 bases, and 16 bases lay between the germline ends.

The chain recombines TRBV28 with TRBJ1-5, with 7 nucleotides matching TRBD1. Losses at the gene ends were 3 bases for V and 3 bases for J; bases not matched to a gene: 5. Germline V lookup: CDR1 MDHEN, CDR2 SYDVKM. The CDR3 spans 15 residues. CDR3 sequence reads: CASSFQGVANQPQHF. The CDR3, as DNA: TGTGCCAGCAGTTTTCAGGGGGTCGCCAATCAGCCCCAGCATTTT.

This rearrangement joins TRBV6-1 to TRBJ1-1; 8 bases fit TRBD1. There are 14 residues in the CDR3. From germline, CDR1 is MNHNS and CDR2 SASEGT. The junction had 5 bases not matched to a gene; V was cut back by 0 bases and J by 8 bases. The CDR3 is CASSEAGQVMEAFF. For the CDR3, the DNA is TGTGCCAGCAGTGAAGCGGGACAGGTCATGGAAGCTTTCTTT.

Here the CDR3 reads CASTRGGIYEQYF. DNA of the CDR3: TGTGCCAGCACCCGCGGGGGCATCTACGAGCAGTACTTC. This chain uses TRBV6-5 with TRBJ2-7, with D possibly TRBD2 on 7 matching bases. Germline CDR1 and CDR2: MNHEY and SVGAGI. The CDR3 consists of 13 residues. The V end lost 7 bases, the J end lost 3 bases, and 13 bases lay between the germline ends.

This clone was seen more than once but under ten times. The CDR3: CASSTTGTGNYGYTF. The CDR3 region has the DNA TGTGCCAGCAGCACCACCGGGACAGGGAACTATGGCTACACCTTC. This chain links TRBV6-6 with TRBJ1-2; 9 bases are a match to TRBD1. Germline CDR1 and CDR2: MNHNY and SVGAGI (reference sequence). This CDR3 has 15 residues. V was clipped by 6 bases and J by 2 bases; unmatched bases: 7.

This chain links TRBV7-2 with TRBJ2-3; maybe TRBD2 (6 bases). The V gene lost 4 bases and the J gene lost 2 bases, with 10 bases spanning the gap. There are 14 residues in the CDR3. Germline V gene data show CDR1 as SGHTA and CDR2 as FQGNSA. The CDR3 loop reads CASSWDSFTDTQYF. Here the CDR3 DNA reads TGTGCCAGCAGCTGGGACTCGTTCACAGATACGCAGTATTTT.

This clone was counted once. J is TRBJ2-7 and V is TRBV6-1; 9 bases agree with TRBD1. Germline trimming cut 8 bases from V and 2 bases from J; bases unmatched to any gene: 10. The CDR3 is made up of 15 amino acids. Germline CDR1 MNHNS, CDR2 SASEGT. Here the CDR3 reads CASEGWDRVPYEQYF. The CDR3 nucleotides read TGTGCCAGCGAAGGGTGGGACAGGGTACCCTACGAGCAGTACTTC.

The genes are TRBV7-7 and TRBJ2-1; 7 bases match TRBD2. This CDR3 has 15 amino acids. V was clipped by 5 bases and J by 5 bases; unmatched bases: 9. The germline V gene has CDR1 SSHAT and CDR2 FNYEAQ (reference sequence). The CDR3 here is CASSQNSGTHNEQFF. The CDR3 coding sequence is TGTGCCAGCAGCCAAAACAGCGGGACCCACAATGAGCAGTTCTTC.

V and J are TRBV29-1 and TRBJ2-3, with D unclear. CDR3 size: 13 residues. Germline V gives CDR1 SQVTM, CDR2 ANQGSEA. Between the trimmed V and J ends, which lost 7 bases and 3 bases, there was a span of 14 bases. CDR3 protein: CSATGLGTDTQYF. The CDR3 nucleotides read TGCAGCGCTACGGGTTTGGGTACAGATACGCAGTATTTT.

The chain joins TRBV5-6 to TRBJ2-7; 11 bases are shared with TRBD1. J gave up 5 bases and V 3 bases, and 1 base lay outside the gene matches. This CDR3 has 13 amino acids. The germline CDR1 and CDR2 sequences are SGHDT and YYEEEE. CDR3 sequence reads: CASSWTGGHEQYF. CDR3 DNA sequence: TGTGCCAGCAGCTGGACAGGGGGCCACGAGCAGTACTTC.